The T cell receptor (beta chain) described here comes from a study of beta chain features in type 1 diabetes. General study results and limits: Among all four CD4+ subsets, Type 1 diabetes patients had TCRB CDR3s that were moderately but significantly shorter. HLA effects on TCRB rearrangement stayed unresolved here.

Isolated RNA was reverse transcribed in full, so expressed TCRB transcripts were sequenced. TCRdb keeps only in-frame clones here, not all; method: immunoSEQ multiplex PCR. Of around 130,000 clones listed, approximately 9% are singletons. The table lists this clone with a few counts. The antigen is not known. Germline CDR1 and CDR2: LNHNV and YYDKDF (reference sequence). The CDR3 runs to 14 residues. V lost 3 bases and J lost 15; bases outside the gene matches: 11. This clonotype was obtained from a man aged 25-40 years with type 1 diabetes. V usage is TRBV15 and J usage is TRBJ2-1; 10 bases line up with TRBD2. The sequenced sample was central memory CD4+ T cells from blood. As DNA, the CDR3 is TGTGCCACCAGCAGTAGCGGGGGGCCTAGTATAGCGTTCTTC. Its translation: CATSSSGGPSIAFF.